Sequencing of this TCR beta chain was carried out in a study of early T cells in non-severe SARS-CoV-2 infection. Turning to the study itself: It was bulk RNA from unsorted whole blood that was sequenced, and the chains were unpaired.

V shed 0 bases, J shed 2 bases, and the junction held 4 bases outside the gene matches. Germline loops: CDR1 DFQATT, CDR2 SNEGSKA (reference sequence). The CDR3 length is 16 residues. A note on this clonotype: Its antigen is not identified.

Attached unique molecular identifiers marked individual cDNA molecules. TCRdb itself ran the 5' RACE reads through MiXCR, one entry per CDR3 protein. The sample lists 100,000 to 130,000 distinct CDR3 sequences; around 10% were seen once. Overall study findings and caveats: Matching against VDJdb likely underestimated virus-specific expansions, favoring anti-spike CD8.

The rearrangement uses TRBV20-1 and TRBJ2-3; 11 nucleotides align to TRBD2. The material sequenced was whole blood. This receptor was identified in an adult who was a healthcare worker with PCR-confirmed SARS-CoV-2 infection or an uninfected control (not recorded which). The CDR3 DNA sequence: TGCAGTGCTAGAGAGTTAGCGGGAGGGACCACAGATACGCAGTATTTT. Its protein product is CSARELAGGTTDTQYF.